Described below is a single TCR beta chain sequence and its context. This clonotype was detected only a few times. Which antigen it targets is not known. It has no much larger one-base neighbor in the sample; base qualities were not kept. V lost 5 bases and J lost 5 bases; the stretch between them is 13 bases long. Including cysteine and phenylalanine, the CDR3 has 13 amino acids. Only the CDR3 DNA is retained, 39 bases long and in frame from the first base. The CDR1 and CDR2 encoded by the germline V gene are SGHDT and YYEEEE. PBMCs were isolated by Ficoll-Paque density gradient centrifugation. The sample belongs to a study of T-cell memory formation after mild COVID-19 (dated by TCRdb to 2020 to 2023). As for the study more broadly: Most TCR sequence clusters were specific to one of the two donors. T-cell clones expanding and contracting after mild COVID-19 in a couple of donors were tracked by longitudinal TCRalpha and TCRbeta repertoire sequencing. The cohort was made up of two young adult volunteers, one female and one male, who were previously healthy.

What the research found in general, with its limitations: From day 15 to 85, contracting clones showed balanced CD4/CD8 phenotypes, whereas a second wave of clones that expanded from day 15 to 37 leaned towards CD4+. Only a couple of mild cases were covered in the study, and larger cohorts including severe cases with pre-infection samples were considered necessary. Contracting CD4+ clones appeared mostly in the CM and EM memory subsets, whereas CD8+ clones were enriched in EMRA. The second-wave clones that peaked on day 37 were not confirmed to be SARS-CoV-2 specific. Some responding clones were detected in pre-infection memory, which suggested that pre-existing cross-reactive memory T cells had joined the SARS-CoV-2 response.

Sequencing instrument: Illumina NovaSeq 6000. TCRalpha and TCRbeta cDNA libraries were built by 5'RACE with constant-segment primers, adding sample barcodes and unique molecular identifiers. RNA was extracted from every sample with Trizol reagent. Library amplification was performed in two PCR steps, and a second sample barcode and Illumina TruSeq adapters were introduced in the second step. Sequencing of libraries was performed on an Illumina NovaSeq with 2 x 150 bp paired-end reads. The original pipeline was this. With migec v1.2.7, reads were demultiplexed and then collapsed into UMI-guided consensus sequences. Using mixcr v2.1.11, UMI consensuses were aligned to TRA and TRB V and J templates and then assembled into clonotypes. A clonotype was counted as expanded or contracted only when both edgeR and NoisET called the clonotype significant, with the noise models trained on biological replicates. edgeR calls used a false discovery rate-adjusted p below 0.01 and a log2 fold-change threshold of 1. PCA with hierarchical clustering of max-normalized trajectories of the 1000 most abundant clonotypes was used as exploratory dynamics analysis. Each responding clone was given a CD4 or CD8 phenotype based on the CD4+ and CD8+ repertoires, which had been sequenced separately. TCRdb took the public reads, trimmed them with fastp at Q25, ran MiXCR for clone calling and kept in-frame beta chains. Records with the same CDR3 protein are collapsed into one entry carrying the most frequent genes and DNA. The V and J calls come from TCRdb's annotation, not from the publication. Present in this sample are 150,000 or so distinct CDR3 sequences, 25% to 40% of which were seen just once. The ten largest make up more than 10% of the sample.

This receptor chain uses TRBV5-6 and TRBJ2-5; no D segment can be confidently identified. The sample consisted of PBMCs or a T cell subset sorted from them (not recorded which). This TCR was recovered from an adult woman who had mild COVID-19 (a few samples of this study predate the infection). The sample titles of this study are shuffled in the database, so cell type and time point are left out; the donor was told from shared clones. CDR3 reads: CASRRTSVETQYF. The sequence in DNA is TGTGCCAGCAGACGGACCAGTGTGGAGACCCAGTACTTC.